This section outlines one T cell receptor (beta chain) sequence together with its context. The antigen remains undetermined. Germline V gene data show CDR1 as MNHGY and CDR2 as SAAAGT. There are 14 residues in the CDR3. V lost 6 bases and J lost 5; bases outside the gene matches: 8. Profiled with immunoSEQ multiplex PCR; TCRdb holds only in-frame clones, not every one. This sample yields roughly 20,000 clones, of which around 72% are seen a single time; roughly 5.2% belongs to the top ten. The treatment is: randomized to nivolumab then ipilimumab (arm A) or the reverse (arm B). This specimen belongs to a study of sequential checkpoint blockade in melanoma. Looking at the study overall: First-line arms were nivolumab then ipilimumab, or the reverse, randomized 1:1. Twenty-two patients had matched tumor biopsies before treatment and at week 13 after nivolumab or ipilimumab alone. Notes on the study in general: Patients with week-13 increases in T-cell fraction and clonality benefited about 30 times more often.

The sequence derives from a human donor with melanoma. The sequences come from tumor tissue (inferred from file names), collected from a patient given nivolumab and ipilimumab in sequence. The genes are TRBV6-8 and TRBJ1-1; TRBD1 agrees at 8 bases. DNA of the CDR3: TGTGCCAGCAGACGGACAGGGCGGTATACTGAAGCTTTCTTT. It encodes CASRRTGRYTEAFF.